The T cell receptor beta chain described here comes from a study of CD8+ T cells in alopecia areata. Study details: Patients took tofacitinib for 6 to 18 months, followed by 6 drug-free months. Study-wide findings and caveats: Higher clonality was seen in lesional scalp than in normal scalp, especially in alopecia totalis/universalis. Among the top 100, expanded CD8+ clones, as well as scalp clonality, were significantly decreased by tofacitinib.

Treatment indicated: oral pan-JAK inhibitor, 5-10 mg twice daily. PBMCs served as the source from which CD4+ and CD8+ T cells were sorted. A word on this clone: Its antigen is still unknown.

RNA was extracted and reverse transcribed into cDNA as the sequencing template. The method was immunoSEQ multiplex PCR; TCRdb's version includes in-frame clones alone and lacks a portion of them. The sample lists 120,000 or so clones; around 60% were seen once. The V segment lost 4 bases and the J segment 0 bases; nucleotides outside the gene matches: 3. Germline V gene data show CDR1 as SGHRS and CDR2 as YFSETQ. This CDR3 contains 15 residues. J is TRBJ2-2 and V is TRBV5-1, with 7 bases lining up with TRBD1. Sample: CD4+ T cells sorted from blood, taken at week 4, from a patient treated with tofacitinib. This sequence was found in a human donor with alopecia areata. CDR3 sequence (DNA): TGCGCCAGCAGCCCCCAGGGGGCGAACACCGGGGAGCTGTTTTTT. Translated: CASSPQGANTGELFF.